This T cell receptor (beta chain) was sequenced for a study of graft-versus-host responses after intestinal transplantation. The repertoire was sequenced with immunoSEQ multiplex PCR; TCRdb's copy has only in-frame clones and lacks some. This sample has roughly 8,600 clones, with around 29% found just once. The CDR3 runs to 16 residues. V lost 3 bases and J lost 0, with 12 bases in between. CDR1 and CDR2 (germline): MNHNS, SASEGT. The culture paired approximately 200,000 irradiated violet-dye-labeled stimulators with approximately 200,000 CFSE-labeled responders. In its sample, this clone is medium-sized (0.01 to 0.1%).

The chain couples TRBV6-1 to TRBJ1-5; D gene uncertain. The clonotype was recovered from a human patient who received an intestinal transplant. Material: alloreactive CD8+ T cells from a mixed lymphocyte reaction culture, obtained before intestinal transplant. This sample's subset: CFSE-low proliferating T cells sorted from roughly six-day pre-transplant mixed lymphocyte reaction (GvH or HvG direction). The CDR3 DNA is TGTGCCAGCAGTGAGGGCCCGCTTTATAGCAATCAGCCCCAGCATTTT. Translation: CASSEGPLYSNQPQHF.